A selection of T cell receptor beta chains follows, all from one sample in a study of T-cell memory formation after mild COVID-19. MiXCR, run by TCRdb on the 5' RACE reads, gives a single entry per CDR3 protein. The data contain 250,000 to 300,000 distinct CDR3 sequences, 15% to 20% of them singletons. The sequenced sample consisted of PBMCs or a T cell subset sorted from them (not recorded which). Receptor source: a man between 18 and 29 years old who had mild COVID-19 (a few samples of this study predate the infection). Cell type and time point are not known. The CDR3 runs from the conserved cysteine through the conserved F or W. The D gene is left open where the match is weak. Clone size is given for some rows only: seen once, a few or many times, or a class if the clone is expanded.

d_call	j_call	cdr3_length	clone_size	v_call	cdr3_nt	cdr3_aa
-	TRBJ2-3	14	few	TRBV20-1	TGCAGTGCTAGAGAACCAGGGATTGGAGATACGCAGTATTTT	CSAREPGIGDTQYF
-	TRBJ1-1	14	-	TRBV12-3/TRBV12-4	TGTGCCAGCAGCTGGGACGAGACGAACACTGAAGCTTTCTTT	CASSWDETNTEAFF
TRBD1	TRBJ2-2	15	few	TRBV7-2	TGTGCCAGCAGCTTAGGGACAGGAACAACCGGGGAGCTGTTTTTT	CASSLGTGTTGELFF
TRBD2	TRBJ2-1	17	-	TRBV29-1	TGCAGCGTTGAAACACAAGGATATGGCCTAGCGGGCAATGAGCAGTTCTTC	CSVETQGYGLAGNEQFF
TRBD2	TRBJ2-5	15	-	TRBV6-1	TGTGCCAGCACTCCTATAGCGGGGGGCCGGGAGACCCAGTACTTC	CASTPIAGGRETQYF
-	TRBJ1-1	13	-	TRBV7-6	TGTGCCAGCAGCTTATCAGGGCAAACTGAAGCTTTCTTT	CASSLSGQTEAFF
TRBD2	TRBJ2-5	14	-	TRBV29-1	TGCAGCGTTGAAGCCCGGGGGGGCGGTGAGACCCAGTACTTC	CSVEARGGGETQYF
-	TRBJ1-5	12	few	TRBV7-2	TGTGCCAGCAGGGGGGACAATCAGCCCCAGCATTTT	CASRGDNQPQHF
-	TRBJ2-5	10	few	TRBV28	TGTGCCAGCGGCTTTGAGACCCAGTACTTC	CASGFETQYF
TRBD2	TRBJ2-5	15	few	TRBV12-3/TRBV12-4	TGTGCCAGCAGTTTGTTCACTAGCGGTCAAGAGACCCAGTACTTC	CASSLFTSGQETQYF
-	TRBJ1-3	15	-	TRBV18	TGTGCCAGCTCACCAACCCTACCCTCTGGAAACACCATATATTTT	CASSPTLPSGNTIYF
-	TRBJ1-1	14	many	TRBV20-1	TGCAGTGCAACGACAGGCCTTATGAACACTGAAGCTTTCTTT	CSATTGLMNTEAFF